This TCR beta chain was captured by sequencing in a study of tumor-infiltrating lymphocytes in primary liver carcinoma. This clonotype was detected many times. The CDR3 totals 12 residues. CDR1 MNHNS and CDR2 SASEGT come from the germline V gene. V gave up 8 bases and J gave up 4 bases, with 11 bases separating them. The source of the blood RNA was unsorted whole blood, and germline DNA was extracted as well. TCR beta cDNA was reverse-transcribed from about 0.45 ug of total RNA. The reaction used a constant-region primer and ProtoScript II reverse transcriptase. Generation of the TCR beta libraries relied on three nested multiplex PCR rounds using slightly modified ARM-PCR. Running approximately 10 cycles apiece, the first two PCR rounds relied on TRBV1-TRBV30 forward primers together with a C-beta reverse primer. Each CDR3 protein gets one entry after TCRdb re-called the multiplex PCR reads with MiXCR. This sample has about 330,000 distinct CDR3 sequences; less than 75% occur once, and the top ten carry approximately 5.9%.

This TCR derives from a man aged 40-49 years with primary liver carcinoma and hepatitis B virus infection. Sequencing was performed on peripheral blood. This chain connects TRBV6-1 to TRBJ1-1, with a tentative D call TRBD1 (5 bases). CDR3 coding DNA: TGTGCCAGCCAGGGACTGGGCACTGAAGCTTTCTTT. It translates to CASQGLGTEAFF.